This entry lists 3 T cell receptor beta chains sequenced from one sample in a study of tumor and adjacent non-tumor tissue in lung cancer. A modified ARM-PCR protocol with three rounds of nested PCR amplified TCRbeta. One entry per CDR3 protein, called by TCRdb with MiXCR from the multiplex PCR reads. The sample yields 100,000 to 150,000 distinct CDR3 sequences, 66% seen once. The template was RNA from unsorted bulk tissue. Material: lung tumor tissue. The receptor set was obtained from a man aged 30-40 years with non-small cell lung cancer.

As regards this clonotype: At one end, the junction sequence differs from germline, possibly due to a read error. V usage is TRBV6-5 and J usage is TRBJ2-5; 9 bases agree with TRBD1. Germline-derived CDR1 and CDR2 are MNHEY and SVGAGI. CDR3 length: 16 amino acids. CDR3 sequence (DNA): TGTGCCAGCATTTACTCTCCGGGACAGGGTGTGGAGACCCACTACTTC. Residues: CASIYSPGQGVETHYF.

This clonotype turned up a few times. A clone one base away is much larger, so this may be a read error. The rearrangement joins TRBV6-1 to TRBJ2-3; the D gene is possibly TRBD1 (6 bases). From germline, CDR1 is MNHNS and CDR2 SASEGT. The CDR3 has 16 residues. Trimming removed 3 bases from V and 4 bases from J, with 17 bases in between. DNA of the CDR3: TGTGCCAGCAGTGACTGGGACATGGTAAATTCAGATACGCAGTATTTT. This translates into CASSDWDMVNSDTQYF.

V and J are TRBV12-3 or TRBV12-4 and TRBJ2-3; TRBD2 is a possible D gene (6 bases). This CDR3 region has 16 residues. V gave up 3 bases and J gave up 0 bases, with 13 bases separating them. This CDR3 is CASSFSGGKSTDTQYF. CDR3 sequence (DNA): TGTGCCAGCAGTTTCTCTGGCGGGAAAAGCACAGATACGCAGTATTTT.